This T cell receptor (beta chain) was sequenced in a study of CD8 T cells in ankylosing spondylitis. Study-wide results and limits: Disease-associated clones were reportedly significantly overrepresented in matched ankylosing spondylitis synovial fluid. Some of these motif variants have turned up before, in reports on reactive arthritis synovial fluid and blood. CD8+ cells made up the disease-linked clones, which were relatively rare in peripheral blood.

The CDR3 extends over 13 amino acids. V dropped 6 bases and J dropped 5 bases, with 11 bases sitting between them. This clonotype was found many times. Its target is not known. A quantitative 5'-RACE method, one with molecular barcodes, was used to make TCR beta libraries. TCRdb re-analysed the 5' RACE reads in MiXCR, keeping a single row per CDR3 protein. Here the sample spans about 240,000 distinct CDR3 sequences, about 11% being singletons. V and J are TRBV12-3 or TRBV12-4 and TRBJ1-5, with no clear D. This receptor was identified in a male donor with ankylosing spondylitis or in good health (not recorded which). Sample: blood, either unsorted or a sorted T cell fraction (not recorded which). The CDR3 loop reads CASRLSGDQPQHF. CDR3 nucleotides: TGTGCCAGCAGGTTGTCCGGGGATCAGCCCCAGCATTTT.